The entry below gives a single T cell receptor beta chain sequence along with its context. Its antigen is not yet known. There are no base qualities to consult, and no much larger clone falls within one base. The treatment or condition label on this specimen signifies: live attenuated yellow fever vaccine strain. At each blood-draw timepoint, two biological replicates of bulk PBMCs were collected. A standard Ficoll-Paque protocol was used to isolate PBMCs from peripheral blood. RNA was extracted with TriZol from bulk PBMCs, CD4 and CD8 fractions, and dextramer-positive and dextramer-negative fractions. The source of the sample is a study of T cells after yellow fever vaccination (dated by TCRdb to between 2019 and 2020). For context, the study as a whole: The SMART-Seq v4 Ultra Low Input RNA kit was used to prepare libraries from fractions with low cell numbers. Bulk TCR alpha and beta repertoires were sequenced longitudinally to track T-cell clones before and after primary and booster YFV17D yellow fever vaccination. Two healthy male donors, one aged 18 to 30 and one aged 30 to 40 years, made up the cohort. Blood samples were taken at several timepoints before and after primary and secondary immunization, and bulk PBMC replicates and cell subsets were isolated.

The listed sequencing device is Illumina NovaSeq 6000. TCR cDNA was synthesized by 5'RACE template switching, through which a universal primer site and unique molecular identifiers were introduced. Priming of cDNA synthesis was performed from both the TCR alpha and TCR beta constant segments. Two PCR steps were used to amplify libraries, with sample barcodes and sequencing adapters being added in the second step. Libraries were sequenced on Illumina HiSeq 2500 (2x100 bp) or NovaSeq (2x150 bp). The source study handled its data this way. MIGEC handled demultiplexing of reads and collapsing into UMI consensus sequences, while MiXCR performed V(D)J alignment. Using edgeR on replicate PBMC samples, clonotypes were called vaccine-responding if FDR was below 0.01 and the log2 fold change was above 5 up to day 15. CD4 or CD8 identity was assigned to each bulk clonotype according to whether the clonotype was present at higher abundance in the sequenced CD4 repertoire or the sequenced CD8 repertoire. TCRdb trimmed the raw reads at Q25, called clones with MiXCR and kept productive beta chains. Under each unique CDR3 protein, matching rows form one entry showing the most common genes and DNA. Clone size and V and J calls follow TCRdb, not the original study. This sample has a few hundred thousand distinct CDR3 sequences in its table, and approximately 3.9% of those were observed once. The ten largest clonotypes hold 23% of the sample.

What the authors observed across the whole study: The study included only a couple of donors, which limits how far the findings can be generalized. Computational filtering was required because FACS-sorted repertoires could contain abundant contaminating clonotypes from the bulk population. Compared with the primary T-cell response, the secondary T-cell response was weaker but faster, peaking on day 5 rather than day 15. Most clones expanded after primary vaccination were re-detected after the booster (around 96% of CD4 and approximately 88% of CD8), suggesting broad memory maintenance. A small fraction of clonotypes appeared in both the CD4 and CD8 compartments, likely as a result of convergent recombination.

The germline V gene gives CDR1 as SGHRS and CDR2 as YFSETQ. Germline trimming amounts to 3 bases on V and 6 bases on J, with 4 as the count of junction bases outside the gene matches. The CDR3 measures 13 amino acids from cysteine to phenylalanine. CDR3 DNA is the only sequence kept; it has 39 bases, read in frame from the first base. The origin of this receptor is a man younger than 30 who received the YFV17D yellow fever vaccine. This sequence uses TRBV5-1 and TRBJ2-7, and TRBD1 matches 9 of the central bases. This specimen consisted of PBMCs, obtained on the day of the yellow fever booster vaccination. The base sequence is TGCGCCAGCAGCTGGGGGACAGGGCTCGAGCAGTACTTC. This yields the protein CASSWGTGLEQYF.